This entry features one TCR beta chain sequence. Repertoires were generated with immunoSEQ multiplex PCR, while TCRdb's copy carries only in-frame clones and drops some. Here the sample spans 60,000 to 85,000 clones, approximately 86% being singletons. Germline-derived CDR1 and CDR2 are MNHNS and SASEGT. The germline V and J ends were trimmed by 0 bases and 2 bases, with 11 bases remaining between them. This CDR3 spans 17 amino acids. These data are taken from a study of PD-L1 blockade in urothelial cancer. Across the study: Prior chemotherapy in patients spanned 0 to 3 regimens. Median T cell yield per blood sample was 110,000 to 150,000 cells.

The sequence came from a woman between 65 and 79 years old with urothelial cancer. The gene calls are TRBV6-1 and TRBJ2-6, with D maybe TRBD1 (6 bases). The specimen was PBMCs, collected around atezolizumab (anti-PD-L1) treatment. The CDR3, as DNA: TGTGCCAGCAGTGAAGCGCTTCGGACAGCTGGGGCCAACGTCCTGACTTTC. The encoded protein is CASSEALRTAGANVLTF.